These 6 T cell receptor beta chains were all obtained from the same sample, sequenced in a study of OX40 agonist ivuxolimab in advanced cancers. The protocol was immunoSEQ multiplex PCR, while the TCRdb copy is restricted to in-frame clones and leaves out a portion. Among roughly 41,000 clones listed, roughly four fifths were seen once. Sequenced here: CD4+ or CD8+ T cells sorted from blood, sampled in a trial of the OX40 agonist ivuxolimab. Source of these receptors: an adult with an advanced solid tumor such as melanoma, head and neck, liver or kidney cancer.

This chain joins TRBV5-1 and TRBJ2-3, with 9 positions matching TRBD2. V was pared by 0 bases and J by 4 bases, with 0 bases of the junction left unmatched. CDR3 length: 14 residues. CDR1 SGHRS and CDR2 YFSETQ come from the germline V gene. This CDR3 is CASSLGTSADTQYF. The CDR3 DNA reads as TGCGCCAGCAGCTTGGGGACTAGCGCAGATACGCAGTATTTT.

The V call is TRBV2, the J call TRBJ2-1; 11 positions agree with TRBD2. Per the germline V gene, CDR1 is SNHLY and CDR2 is FYNNEI. J was trimmed by 7 bases and V by 7 bases; bases with no gene match: 9. This CDR3 is built from 15 residues. CDR3 DNA sequence: TGTGCCAGCAAAATAGCGGGGGGGATTGGAAATGAGCAGTTCTTC. Amino acids: CASKIAGGIGNEQFF.

Only one count was recorded for this clone. The V call is TRBV20-1, the J call TRBJ2-1; D gene ambiguous. The ends were cut back, 2 bases at V and 7 bases at J, with 3 bases in the middle. Germline values: CDR1 DFQATT, CDR2 SNEGSKA (reference sequence). The CDR3 extends over 10 amino acids. Here the CDR3 reads CSARTNEQFF. The CDR3 region has the DNA TGCAGTGCTAGAACGAATGAGCAGTTCTTC.

The chain carries TRBV5-1 and TRBJ2-5; D may be TRBD1 or TRBD2 (5 bases each). Deletions cut 2 bases from V and 4 bases from J, with 12 bases between. Germline V lookup: CDR1 SGHRS, CDR2 YFSETQ. This CDR3 comprises 14 residues. As DNA, the CDR3 is TGCGCCAGCAGCTTTAATGAGGGACGAGAGACCCAGTACTTC. Translated, it gives CASSFNEGRETQYF.

The rearrangement links TRBV4-2 to TRBJ1-5; D call uncertain. V was trimmed by 2 bases and J by 2 bases, leaving 10 bases between them. This CDR3 has 15 residues. Per the germline V gene, CDR1 is LGHNA and CDR2 is YNFKEQ. CDR3 amino acids: CASSQYAEGNQPQHF. The DNA for the CDR3 is TGTGCCAGCAGCCAATATGCGGAGGGCAATCAGCCCCAGCATTTT.

The V and J genes are TRBV19 and TRBJ1-4, with 7 bases fitting TRBD1. With 7 bases clipped from V and 5 bases from J, the junction kept 10 bases outside the gene matches. This CDR3 region has 15 residues. Germline assignment: CDR1 LNHDA and CDR2 SQIVND (reference sequence). The CDR3 sequence: CASKKGAAVNEKLFF. The CDR3 DNA sequence: TGTGCCAGTAAGAAGGGGGCTGCGGTGAATGAAAAACTGTTTTTT.